This T cell receptor beta chain stems from a study of shared clonotypes between healthy human individuals. On this clone: Its antigen remains unknown.

In the sorted-subset replicate PCRs, 200 ng DNA, roughly 30,000 T cell genomes, was used. Assay: immunoSEQ multiplex PCR; the TCRdb copy retains only in-frame clones and omits some. The sample includes more than 2,000,000 clones, around nine tenths seen only once; the top ten take roughly 0.13%. Healthy HIV-negative adults without recent acute infections or vaccinations served as donors. There are 15 residues in the CDR3. Germline CDR1 reads SGHTA; CDR2 reads FQGNSA. After removal of 3 bases from V and 4 bases from J, the junction contained 5 bases not matched to a gene. Overall study findings and caveats: Since donors were few, the genetic and exposure-history diversity represented was limited.

This rearrangement joins TRBV7-2 to TRBJ1-1; 10 positions match TRBD1. This receptor was taken from a man aged 18 to 30 in good health. Sequences were obtained from naive CD4+ T cells sorted from blood. Subset defined: CD45RA+ positively selected. As DNA, the CDR3 is TGTGCCAGCAGCTTCGACAGGGGGCTATCCACTGAAGCTTTCTTT. The encoded protein is CASSFDRGLSTEAFF.